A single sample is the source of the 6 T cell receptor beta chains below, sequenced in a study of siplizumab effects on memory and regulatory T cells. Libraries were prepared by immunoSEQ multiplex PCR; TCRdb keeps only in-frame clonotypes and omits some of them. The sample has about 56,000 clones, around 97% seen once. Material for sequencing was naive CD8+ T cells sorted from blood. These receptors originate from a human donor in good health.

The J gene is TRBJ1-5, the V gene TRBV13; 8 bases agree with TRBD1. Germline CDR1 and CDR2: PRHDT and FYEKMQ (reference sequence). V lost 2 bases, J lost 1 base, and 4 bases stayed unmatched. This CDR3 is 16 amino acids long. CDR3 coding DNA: TGTGCCAGCAGCTTAAGCCGGGACAGGAGCAATCAGCCCCAGCATTTT. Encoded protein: CASSLSRDRSNQPQHF.

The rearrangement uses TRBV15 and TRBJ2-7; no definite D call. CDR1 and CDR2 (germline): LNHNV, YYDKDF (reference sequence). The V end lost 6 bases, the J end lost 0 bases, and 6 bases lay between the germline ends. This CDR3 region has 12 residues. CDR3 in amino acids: CATRGDSYEQYF. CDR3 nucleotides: TGTGCCACCAGGGGTGACTCCTACGAGCAGTACTTC.

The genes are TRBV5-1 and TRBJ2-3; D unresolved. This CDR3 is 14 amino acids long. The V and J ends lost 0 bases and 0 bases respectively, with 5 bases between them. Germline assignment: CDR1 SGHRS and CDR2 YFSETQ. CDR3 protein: CASSLAPSTDTQYF. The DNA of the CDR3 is TGCGCCAGCAGCTTGGCCCCTAGCACAGATACGCAGTATTTT.

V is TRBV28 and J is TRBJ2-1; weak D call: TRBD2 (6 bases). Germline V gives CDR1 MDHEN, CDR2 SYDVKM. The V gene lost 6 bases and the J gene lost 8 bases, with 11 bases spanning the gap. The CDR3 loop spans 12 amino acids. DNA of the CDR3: TGTGCCAGCAGCCTTGGGACTTATGAGCAGTTCTTC. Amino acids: CASSLGTYEQFF.

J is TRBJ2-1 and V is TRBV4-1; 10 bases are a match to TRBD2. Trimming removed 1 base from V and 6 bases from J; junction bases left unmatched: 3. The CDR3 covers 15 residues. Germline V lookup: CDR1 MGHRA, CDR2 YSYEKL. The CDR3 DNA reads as TGCGCCAGCAGCCAAGCTAGGACTAGCGGCAATGAGCAGTTCTTC. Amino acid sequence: CASSQARTSGNEQFF.

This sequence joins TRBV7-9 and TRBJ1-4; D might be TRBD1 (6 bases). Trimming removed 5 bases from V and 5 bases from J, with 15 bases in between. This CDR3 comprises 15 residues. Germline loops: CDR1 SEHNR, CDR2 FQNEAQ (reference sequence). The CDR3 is CASSLKDSQNEKLFF. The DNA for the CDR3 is TGTGCCAGCAGCCTAAAGGACAGCCAAAATGAAAAACTGTTTTTT.